The T cell receptor (beta chain) under discussion was sequenced for a study of CD8 T cells in ankylosing spondylitis. TCRdb used MiXCR to reprocess the 5' RACE reads, holding one entry per CDR3 protein. The repertoire holds 800,000 to 900,000 distinct CDR3 sequences, with around 11% as singletons. The study's findings and limits: Characteristic, it appeared, of ankylosing spondylitis blood was a TCR beta motif of roughly eight highly homologous variants.

The table lists this clonotype with a few counts. What it binds is unknown. CDR3 length: 13 residues. V shed 3 bases and J shed 8 bases, with 11 bases lying between them. Germline V lookup: CDR1 SGHTA, CDR2 FQGNSA. The gene calls are TRBV7-2 and TRBJ2-1; no definite D call. The origin of this receptor is a male donor with ankylosing spondylitis. The specimen sequenced was blood, either unsorted or a sorted T cell fraction (not recorded which). The CDR3 nucleotides are TGTGCCAGCAGCTTGCCCGTTAGGGATGAGCAGTTCTTC. Translated, it gives CASSLPVRDEQFF.